The source of this T cell receptor (beta chain) is a study of shared clonotypes between healthy human individuals. This CDR3 has 18 amino acids. The germline gives CDR1 SGHKS, CDR2 YYEKEE (reference sequence). The V end lost 4 bases, the J end lost 1 base, and 18 bases lay between the germline ends. The assay used deep level. Across several immunoSEQ plates, the genomic DNA of each subset was split evenly. Assay used: immunoSEQ multiplex PCR; TCRdb lists only in-frame clones, some missing. Of more than 2 million clones listed, 95% are singletons. Each sample came from a Caucasian adult donor living in Nashville, Tennessee.

The source material was naive CD4+ T cells sorted from blood. Subset meaning: CD45RA+ positively selected. This clonotype originated in a man aged 18 to 29 in good health. The rearrangement links TRBV5-5 to TRBJ1-6; D is possibly TRBD1 (5 bases). CDR3 sequence: CASSGTGVPSSYNSPLHF. The CDR3 DNA reads as TGTGCCAGCAGCGGGACGGGGGTACCGTCTTCCTATAATTCACCCCTCCACTTT.